The entry below describes one T cell receptor beta chain. Its specificity is unknown. It was by 5'RACE template switching with UMIs that TCR beta cDNA was made. With the 5' RACE reads reprocessed, TCRdb shows one record per CDR3 protein and no DNA. Listed are about 370,000 distinct CDR3 sequences; over 8.5% falls within the top ten. This CDR3 is 14 amino acids long. Germline values: CDR1 SGDLS, CDR2 YYNGEE. The data were taken from a study of T cells expressing NK-cell markers. At the level of the study: Sequencing covered eight donors, seven HCMV-seropositive and one seronegative.

Study conclusions and caveats: Once again these clonotypes came out on top in the CD3+CD56-NKG2C+ fraction of four donors.

This TCR came from a woman between 45 and 60 years old in good health. Sequencing input: blood T cells: a sorted CD56 or NKG2C T cell subset, CD4+ or CD8+ T cells, or bulk PBMC T cells (not recorded which). The rearrangement links TRBV9 to TRBJ1-1; TCRdb reports TRBD1, a call that lacks DNA to check it against. CDR3 amino acids: CASSPRQGWTEAFF.